This T cell receptor (beta chain) was identified in a study of beta chain features in type 1 diabetes. Since all of the isolated RNA was reverse transcribed, expressed TCRB transcripts were what got sequenced. Generated by immunoSEQ multiplex PCR, the TCRdb table keeps only in-frame clones and is missing some. This sample has around 500,000 clones, with roughly an eighth found just once. The CDR3 contains 14 residues. The V and J ends lost 3 bases and 8 bases respectively, with 15 bases between them. Germline V gene sequence: CDR1 SGDLS, CDR2 YYNGEE. This clonotype originated in a woman aged 18 to 35 in good health. The chain has TRBV9 and TRBJ1-5; D possibly corresponds to TRBD1 (6 bases). Source material: naive CD4+ T cells from blood. CDR3 loop: CASSATGLSEPQHF. The DNA of the CDR3 is TGTGCCAGCAGCGCGACAGGTCTATCCGAGCCCCAGCATTTT.